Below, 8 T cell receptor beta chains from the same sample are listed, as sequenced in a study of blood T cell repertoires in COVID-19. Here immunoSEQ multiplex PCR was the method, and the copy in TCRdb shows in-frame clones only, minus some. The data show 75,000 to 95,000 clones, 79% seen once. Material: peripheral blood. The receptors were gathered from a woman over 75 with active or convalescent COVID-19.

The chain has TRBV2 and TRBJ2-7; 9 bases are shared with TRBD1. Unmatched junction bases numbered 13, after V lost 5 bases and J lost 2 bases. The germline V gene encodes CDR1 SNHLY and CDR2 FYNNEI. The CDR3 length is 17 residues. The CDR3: CASSLPGTGRRTYEQYF. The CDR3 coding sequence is TGTGCCAGCAGTTTGCCCGGGACAGGGCGCCGCACCTACGAGCAGTACTTC.

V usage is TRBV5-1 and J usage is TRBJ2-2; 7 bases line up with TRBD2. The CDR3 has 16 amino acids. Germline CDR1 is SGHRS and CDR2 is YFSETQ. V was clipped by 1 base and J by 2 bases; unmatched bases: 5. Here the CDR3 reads CASSLSLAVNTGELFF. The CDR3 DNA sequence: TGCGCCAGCAGCTTGAGCCTAGCGGTTAACACCGGGGAGCTGTTTTTT.

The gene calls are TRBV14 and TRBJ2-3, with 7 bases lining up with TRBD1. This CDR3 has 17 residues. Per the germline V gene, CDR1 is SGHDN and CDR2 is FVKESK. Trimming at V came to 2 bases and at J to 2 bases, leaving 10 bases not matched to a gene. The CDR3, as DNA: TGTGCCAGCAGCCAAAAAAGGGGGCAGAAGTTCACAGATACGCAGTATTTT. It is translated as CASSQKRGQKFTDTQYF.

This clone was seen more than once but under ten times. In DNA, the CDR3 is TGTGCCAGCAGTTACTCGGGCGGGAGGGCTAATAACGAGCAGTACTTC. Protein sequence: CASSYSGGRANNEQYF. V and J are TRBV6-6 and TRBJ2-7, with 9 nucleotides matching TRBD2. Trimming took 0 bases from V and 5 from J; bases not matched to a gene: 8. This CDR3 contains 16 residues. Germline-derived CDR1 and CDR2 are MNHNY and SVGAGI (reference sequence).

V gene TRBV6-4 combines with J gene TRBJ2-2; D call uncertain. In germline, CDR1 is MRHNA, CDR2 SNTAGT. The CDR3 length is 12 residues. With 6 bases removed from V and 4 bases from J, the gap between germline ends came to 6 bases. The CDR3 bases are TGTGCCAGCAGAACAGCCACCGGGGAGCTGTTTTTT. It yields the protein CASRTATGELFF.

CDR3 DNA: TGTGCCAGCAGCCGGGACAGGGGGTTAAGTCAGCCCCAGCATTTT. Amino acids: CASSRDRGLSQPQHF. The rearrangement joins TRBV11-2 to TRBJ1-5, with TRBD1 identical over 11 bases. V shed 5 bases and J 6 bases; nucleotides not matched to a gene: 6. Germline V CDR1 and CDR2: SGHAT, FQNNGV. The CDR3 loop spans 15 amino acids.

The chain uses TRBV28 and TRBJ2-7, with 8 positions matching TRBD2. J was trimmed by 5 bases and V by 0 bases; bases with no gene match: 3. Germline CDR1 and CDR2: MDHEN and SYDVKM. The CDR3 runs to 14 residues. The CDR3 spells CASSLWAGGHEQYF. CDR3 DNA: TGTGCCAGCAGTTTATGGGCGGGAGGTCACGAGCAGTACTTC.

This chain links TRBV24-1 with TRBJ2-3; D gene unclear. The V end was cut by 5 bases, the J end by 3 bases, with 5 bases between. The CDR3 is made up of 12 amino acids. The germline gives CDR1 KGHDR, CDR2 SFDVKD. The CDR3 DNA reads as TGTGCCACCAGTGCCGGGACAGATACGCAGTATTTT. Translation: CATSAGTDTQYF.